This T cell receptor (beta chain) was documented in a study of Graves' ophthalmopathy and Graves' hyperthyroidism. Study information: There was a collection of peripheral blood at initial diagnosis, before any treatment.

The sequenced template was RNA, covering the TCR beta CDR3 region. HTBI primers served in a first-round RT-PCR, which a second-round multiplex PCR followed. TCRdb re-called the multiplex PCR reads with MiXCR, one entry per CDR3 protein. The sample contains approximately 640,000 distinct CDR3 sequences, roughly two fifths of which appear only once. This CDR3 contains 18 residues. J gave up 5 bases and V 0 bases, and 10 bases lay outside the gene matches. Germline V gene sequence: CDR1 KGHDR, CDR2 SFDVKD. Ophthalmopathic donors had moderate-to-severe activity, CAS ≥3 and NOSPECS ≥4, with disease that had lasted under 3 months.

The chain has TRBV24-1 and TRBJ2-1, with 9 bases aligning to TRBD2. This TCR was recovered from an adult man with Graves' ophthalmopathy. Sequenced material: peripheral blood. The DNA for the CDR3 is TGTGCCACCAGTGATTTGCCCGCGGCGGGAGGGGTACACAATGAGCAGTTCTTC. It is translated as CATSDLPAAGGVHNEQFF.